A selection of T cell receptor beta chains follows, all from one sample in a study of blood T cell repertoires in COVID-19. TCRdb's copy holds only in-frame clones and misses some; the assay was immunoSEQ multiplex PCR. The sample lists about 230,000 clones, about nine tenths occurring once. The specimen sequenced was PBMCs or T cells enriched from blood (not recorded which). The receptors here all came from a woman between 45 and 65 years old in a cohort exposed to, infected with or recovered from COVID-19 (not recorded which). Both conserved end residues are part of each CDR3. The D gene is left open where the match is weak. Size is omitted from some rows. Given values are once, few, many or a class for expanded clones.

J,size,D,V,CDR3,DNA
TRBJ2-4,.,.,TRBV7-9,CASSPSTRGSRQNIQYF,TGTGCCAGCAGCCCTTCCACCCGGGGATCTAGACAAAACATTCAGTACTTC
TRBJ2-3,.,TRBD2,TRBV6-5,CASTLSGRYTDTQYF,TGTGCCAGCACCCTAAGCGGGAGATACACAGATACGCAGTATTTT
TRBJ1-1,.,.,TRBV18,CASSQGETEAFF,TGTGCCAGCTCACAGGGGGAAACTGAAGCTTTCTTT
TRBJ2-1,.,.,TRBV7-2,CASSPGLADNEQFF,TGTGCCAGCAGCCCAGGACTGGCCGACAATGAGCAGTTCTTC
TRBJ1-2,.,.,TRBV9,CASTQETGGDYGYTF,TGTGCCAGCACCCAAGAGACTGGGGGGGATTATGGCTACACCTTC
TRBJ1-6,.,.,TRBV25-1,CASSERAGWDSPLHF,TGTGCCAGCAGTGAACGTGCGGGGTGGGATTCACCCCTCCACTTT
TRBJ2-3,.,TRBD1,TRBV27,CASSQRPGGYTDTQYF,TGTGCCAGCTCCCAAAGGCCAGGGGGCTACACAGATACGCAGTATTTT
TRBJ1-3,.,TRBD1,TRBV5-1,CASSLVTGGTGNTIYF,TGCGCCAGCAGCTTGGTAACAGGGGGGACAGGAAACACCATATATTTT
TRBJ1-1,.,TRBD1,TRBV15,CATSRDGQGYTEAFF,TGTGCCACCAGCAGAGATGGACAGGGGTATACTGAAGCTTTCTTT
TRBJ2-5,once,TRBD1,TRBV10-3,CAISDRTGAAGQETQYF,TGTGCCATCAGTGACAGGACAGGGGCCGCAGGCCAAGAGACCCAGTACTTC
TRBJ2-5,.,.,TRBV20-1,CSARKSETQYF,TGCAGTGCTAGAAAATCGGAGACCCAGTACTTC
TRBJ2-7,.,.,TRBV2,CASRRSYEQYF,TGTGCCAGCCGGCGGAGCTACGAGCAGTACTTC
TRBJ1-6,.,.,TRBV30,CAWLTERGVNSPLHF,TGTGCCTGGCTGACTGAGCGCGGGGTCAATTCACCCCTCCACTTT
TRBJ2-5,.,.,TRBV6-2/TRBV6-3,CASSYDLDSRETQYF,TGTGCCAGCAGTTACGACCTTGACAGCCGAGAGACCCAGTACTTC
TRBJ1-2,.,TRBD1,TRBV6-2/TRBV6-3,CASSYLYTGGDGYTF,TGTGCCAGCAGTTACCTATACACAGGGGGTGACGGCTACACCTTC
TRBJ2-5,.,.,TRBV9,CASGGVGETQYF,TGTGCCAGCGGAGGGGTCGGAGAGACCCAGTACTTC
TRBJ2-7,.,.,TRBV9,CASSGSGVSYEQYF,TGTGCCAGCAGCGGATCAGGGGTCTCCTACGAGCAGTACTTC
TRBJ1-1,.,.,TRBV2,CASSERLGALTEAFF,TGTGCCAGCAGTGAAAGGTTGGGGGCGCTTACTGAAGCTTTCTTT
TRBJ1-1,.,TRBD1,TRBV19,CASSTWDSIMNTEAFF,TGTGCCAGTAGTACGTGGGACAGTATCATGAACACTGAAGCTTTCTTT
TRBJ1-1,few,.,TRBV27,CASSLLSGYTEAFF,TGTGCCAGCAGCCTCCTCTCCGGTTACACTGAAGCTTTCTTT
TRBJ2-1,.,TRBD2,TRBV4-2,CASSQVGIAGENEQFF,TGTGCCAGCAGCCAAGTAGGAATAGCGGGGGAGAATGAGCAGTTCTTC
TRBJ1-1,few,.,TRBV6-2/TRBV6-3,CASSLRRVATEAFF,TGTGCCAGCAGTTTACGACGAGTAGCGACTGAAGCTTTCTTT
TRBJ2-3,.,TRBD2,TRBV9,CASSAGTSADTQYF,TGTGCCAGCAGCGCCGGGACTAGCGCAGATACGCAGTATTTT
TRBJ1-4,.,.,TRBV6-5,CASSQGNRLIEKLFF,TGTGCCAGCAGTCAGGGTAATCGGCTGATTGAAAAACTGTTTTTT
TRBJ2-7,.,TRBD2,TRBV7-6,CASSLGLAGAGEQYF,TGTGCCAGCAGCTTAGGGCTAGCGGGGGCAGGCGAGCAGTACTTC
TRBJ2-1,.,TRBD2,TRBV9,CASSVASTSGGAHEQFF,TGTGCCAGCAGCGTAGCCTCGACTAGCGGGGGGGCACATGAGCAGTTCTTC
TRBJ2-7,many,TRBD2,TRBV2,CASSEAATSGVGEQYF,TGTGCCAGCAGTGAAGCGGCGACTAGCGGGGTTGGAGAGCAGTACTTC
TRBJ2-1,.,TRBD2,TRBV5-3,CASLLAGGQNEQFF,TGTGCCAGCCTTTTAGCGGGGGGGCAAAATGAGCAGTTCTTC
TRBJ1-5,few,TRBD1,TRBV7-2,CASSDDRDQPQHF,TGTGCCAGCAGCGATGACAGGGATCAGCCCCAGCATTTT
TRBJ1-2,.,TRBD1,TRBV4-3,CASSQGTGVGGYTF,TGCGCCAGCAGCCAAGGGACAGGGGTTGGTGGCTACACCTTC
TRBJ1-1,.,.,TRBV19,CASSIGQGIEAFF,TGTGCCAGTAGTATAGGGCAGGGGATTGAAGCTTTCTTT
TRBJ2-3,.,.,TRBV3-1/TRBV3-2,CASSLFARTDTQYF,TGTGCCAGCAGCCTTTTCGCGCGCACAGATACGCAGTATTTT
TRBJ2-3,.,.,TRBV7-9,CASSLINSLTDTQYF,TGTGCCAGCAGCTTAATTAATTCACTAACAGATACGCAGTATTTT
TRBJ2-1,.,.,TRBV9,CASSPRDSVIYNEQFF,TGTGCCAGCAGCCCGCGGGACTCAGTAATTTACAATGAGCAGTTCTTC
TRBJ2-5,once,TRBD2,TRBV2,CASSVYSGGTQYF,TGTGCCAGCAGTGTTTATAGCGGGGGGACCCAGTACTTC
TRBJ2-1,.,.,TRBV2,CASSYQGYEQFF,TGTGCCAGCAGTTACCAGGGCTATGAGCAGTTCTTC
TRBJ1-1,.,TRBD1,TRBV7-7,CASNKPGTGGSDEAFF,TGTGCTAGCAACAAACCCGGGACAGGGGGGAGCGATGAAGCTTTCTTT
TRBJ1-2,.,.,TRBV27,CASSLLTGDGYTF,TGTGCCAGCAGTTTATTGACAGGAGATGGCTACACCTTC
TRBJ2-7,.,.,TRBV12-5,CASGTLGIYEQYF,TGTGCTAGTGGGACTCTGGGTATTTACGAGCAGTACTTC
TRBJ1-2,.,.,TRBV6-5,CATYNYGYTF,TGTGCCACATACAATTATGGCTACACCTTC
TRBJ1-5,.,.,TRBV29-1,CSVRSSGGNQPQHF,TGCAGCGTAAGATCCTCGGGGGGCAATCAGCCCCAGCATTTT
TRBJ2-7,.,.,TRBV6-2/TRBV6-3,CASSLKGKYEQYF,TGTGCCAGCAGTTTGAAGGGGAAATACGAGCAGTACTTC
TRBJ1-1,.,.,TRBV29-1,CSVGRLNTEAFF,TGCAGCGTTGGTCGGTTGAACACTGAAGCTTTCTTT
TRBJ2-7,.,TRBD1,TRBV28,CASSGQASEQYF,TGTGCCAGCAGTGGACAGGCGTCCGAGCAGTACTTC